This is a list of T cell receptor beta chains from one sample in a study of OX40 agonist ivuxolimab in advanced cancers. The method was immunoSEQ multiplex PCR; TCRdb's version includes in-frame clones alone and lacks a portion of them. The sample yields about 16,000 clones, 75% to 90% seen once. Sequenced material: CD4+ or CD8+ T cells sorted from blood, taken in a trial of the OX40 agonist ivuxolimab. These receptors were obtained from an adult with an advanced solid tumor such as melanoma, head and neck, liver or kidney cancer. The CDR3 runs from the conserved cysteine through the conserved F or W.

CDR3aa: CASSPRTSGFSTDTQYF
len: 17
v_gene: TRBV7-6

CDR3aa: CASSLGDSTYEQYF
len: 14
v_gene: TRBV28

CDR3aa: CASIQGNSPLHF
len: 12
v_gene: TRBV6-1

CDR3aa: CASSETPTGNTEAFF
len: 15
v_gene: TRBV10-1

CDR3aa: CAWRPPPFVEQFF
len: 13
v_gene: TRBV30

CDR3aa: CASSSGQSNYGYTF
len: 14
v_gene: TRBV5-1

CDR3aa: CASNADGTPNQPQHF
len: 15
v_gene: TRBV19

CDR3aa: CASSVWEFSSNEQFF
len: 15
v_gene: TRBV27

CDR3aa: CASSPRTPLRYEQYF
len: 15
v_gene: TRBV7-2

CDR3aa: CSAGGLAGSEDTQYF
len: 15
v_gene: TRBV29-1

CDR3aa: CAWSRSRTGLTDTQYF
len: 16
v_gene: TRBV30

CDR3aa: CASSSGGNSPLHF
len: 13
v_gene: TRBV6-5

CDR3aa: CASSLAADVGEQYF
len: 14
v_gene: TRBV7-2

CDR3aa: CASSRTANYGYTF
len: 13
v_gene: TRBV28

CDR3aa: CASSPRGDIYEKLFF
len: 15
v_gene: TRBV9

CDR3aa: CASRTTGGNSPLHF
len: 14
v_gene: TRBV27

CDR3aa: CASSLRSGRTTDTQYF
len: 16
v_gene: TRBV5-4

CDR3aa: CSVDAGPRERVSGNTIYF
len: 18
v_gene: TRBV29-1

CDR3aa: CASSLWGPGQRNTEAFF
len: 17
v_gene: TRBV5-1

CDR3aa: CAAGRVDTEAFF
len: 12
v_gene: TRBV18

CDR3aa: CASSSGTGASGNTIYF
len: 16
v_gene: TRBV11-1

CDR3aa: CASSPLLTGGRSGANVLTF
len: 19
v_gene: TRBV9

CDR3aa: CASSRSPILPPNTEAFF
len: 17
v_gene: TRBV4-1

CDR3aa: CASIPFGGQETQYF
len: 14
v_gene: TRBV7-6

CDR3aa: CASSPRQGIIDEQYF
len: 15
v_gene: TRBV27

CDR3aa: CASSLTTKNTVDSYEQYF
len: 18
v_gene: TRBV19

CDR3aa: CASRSTSARYEQYF
len: 14
v_gene: TRBV7-9

CDR3aa: CASRTQGQKNQPQHF
len: 15
v_gene: TRBV19

CDR3aa: CATRTGGTDTQYF
len: 13
v_gene: TRBV28

CDR3aa: CASRSGTSGRTYNEQFF
len: 17
v_gene: TRBV28

CDR3aa: CASSEGTGNNSPLHF
len: 15
v_gene: TRBV2

CDR3aa: CASSRSSGDNNEQFF
len: 15
v_gene: TRBV18

CDR3aa: CSVFSTIYNEQFF
len: 13
v_gene: TRBV29-1

CDR3aa: CASTPWGAGEETQYF
len: 15
v_gene: TRBV27

CDR3aa: CASSIRQGGAGELFF
len: 15
v_gene: TRBV19

CDR3aa: CASSFLNYEQYF
len: 12
v_gene: TRBV7-9